This T cell receptor beta chain was captured by sequencing in a study of CD8 T cells in Susac syndrome. TCR beta was sequenced from blood CD8+ and CD4+ T cells. The TEMRA cells underwent FACS enrichment, while the CD8+ and CD4+ T cells underwent negative isolation. This clonotype has only one observation. The CDR3 consists of 16 residues. The germline V gene encodes CDR1 LGHNA and CDR2 YNFKEQ. V lost 2 bases and J lost 6; bases outside the gene matches: 6. Random hexamers were used to reverse transcribe 0.5 to 1 ug of RNA. TCRdb re-derived calls from the immunoSEQ multiplex PCR reads in MiXCR, one entry per CDR3 protein. This sample yields over 300,000 distinct CDR3 sequences, of which approximately 90% are seen a single time; more than 0.06% belongs to the top ten.

The receptor was derived from a human donor with multiple sclerosis. Sequencing was done on a sample of CD4+ T cells from PBMCs. The V gene is TRBV4-2, the J gene TRBJ1-6; the match to TRBD1 covers 8 bases. The CDR3 is CASSQIDRGSNSPLHF. The CDR3 nucleotides read TGTGCCAGCAGCCAAATCGACAGGGGAAGTAATTCACCCCTCCACTTT.